This T cell receptor beta chain came from a study of cytomegalovirus exposure and HLA in healthy donors. Findings of the study overall: Accounts indicate the classifier identified cytomegalovirus status with strong specificity and sensitivity.

The J segment lost 0 bases and the V segment lost 0 bases, leaving 7 bases of the junction unmatched. The CDR3 is 20 residues long. Germline assignment: CDR1 SGHDN and CDR2 FVKESK. As to this clone: Its matching antigen is unknown.

The table came from immunoSEQ multiplex PCR; TCRdb's copy has only in-frame clones and leaves some out. The sample includes almost 70,000 clones, 95% to 96% of them seen just once. V gene TRBV14 combines with J gene TRBJ2-6; 11 nucleotides align to TRBD2. The sequencing sample was made of PBMCs. The TCR was taken from a woman aged 18-29 years in good health and CMV-seropositive. This chain's CDR3 is CASSQDPASGRISGANVLTF. CDR3 in DNA: TGTGCCAGCAGCCAAGACCCAGCTAGCGGGAGGATCTCTGGGGCCAACGTCCTGACTTTC. The full variable domain, completed using reference TRBV14 and TRBJ2-6, is EAGVTQFPSHSVIEKGQTVTLRCDPISGHDNLYWYRRVMGKEIKFLLHFVKESKQDESGMPNNRFLAERTGGTYSTLKVQPAELEDSGVYFCASSQDPASGRISGANVLTFGAGSRLTVL.